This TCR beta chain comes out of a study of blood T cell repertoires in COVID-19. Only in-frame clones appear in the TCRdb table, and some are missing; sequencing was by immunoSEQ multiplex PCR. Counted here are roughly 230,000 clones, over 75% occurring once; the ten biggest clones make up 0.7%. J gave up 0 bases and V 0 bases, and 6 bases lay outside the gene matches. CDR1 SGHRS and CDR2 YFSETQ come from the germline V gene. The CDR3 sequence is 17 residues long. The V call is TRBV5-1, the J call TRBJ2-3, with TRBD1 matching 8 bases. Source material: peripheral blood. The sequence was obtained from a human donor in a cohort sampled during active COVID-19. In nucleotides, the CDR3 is TGCGCCAGCAGCTTGGATGGACAGGGTCCTAGCACAGATACGCAGTATTTT. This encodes CASSLDGQGPSTDTQYF.